This TCR beta chain was identified in a study of CD8+CD57+ T cells in acquired aplastic anemia. The template for TCR beta VDJ and CDR3 sequence profiling was genomic DNA. MiXCR, applied by TCRdb to the reads, yields one record per CDR3 protein. The sample contains roughly 150,000 distinct CDR3 sequences, about 48% of which appear only once. CDR1 and CDR2 from the germline V gene are KGHDR and SFDVKD. The CDR3 length is 17 residues. Trimming at V came to 1 base and at J to 5 bases, leaving 10 bases not matched to a gene. Sequenced: sorted CD4+, CD8+, or CD8+CD57+ T cells (not recorded which) from PBMCs. This TCR came from a human donor in good health. V usage is TRBV24-1 and J usage is TRBJ2-5, with 9 bases identical to TRBD1. CDR3 DNA: TGTGCCACCAGTGATTTCGGGGGGACAGGGATGGTGGAGACCCAGTACTTC. Its translation: CATSDFGGTGMVETQYF.